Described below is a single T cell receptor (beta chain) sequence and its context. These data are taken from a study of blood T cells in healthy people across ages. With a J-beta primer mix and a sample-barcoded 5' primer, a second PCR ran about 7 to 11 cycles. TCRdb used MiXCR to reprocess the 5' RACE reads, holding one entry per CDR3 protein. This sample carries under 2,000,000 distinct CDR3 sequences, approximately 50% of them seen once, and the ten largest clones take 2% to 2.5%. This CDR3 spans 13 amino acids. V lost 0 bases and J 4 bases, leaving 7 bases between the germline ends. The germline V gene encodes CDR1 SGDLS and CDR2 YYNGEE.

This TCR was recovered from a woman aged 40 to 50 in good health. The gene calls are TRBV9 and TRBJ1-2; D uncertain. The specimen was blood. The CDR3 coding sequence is TGTGCCAGCAGCGTAGACGTTTTCTATGGCTACACCTTC. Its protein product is CASSVDVFYGYTF.